This passage covers 6 T cell receptor beta chains from one sample sequenced in a study of memory CD4+ T cells and cytomegalovirus serostatus. Data came from immunoSEQ multiplex PCR; TCRdb stores just in-frame clones and leaves some out. This table has roughly 49,000 clones, roughly three quarters appearing once. Single viable CD3+CD4+CD8-CD45RO+ cells were sorted as the memory CD4+ T cells. The sequenced material came from memory CD4+ T cells from blood. Receptor source: an adult in good health and CMV-seronegative.

This CDR3 is CASSLGGYNSPLHF. CDR3 DNA: TGTGCCAGCAGCCTTGGGGGGTATAATTCACCCCTCCACTTT. This chain connects TRBV7-2 to TRBJ1-6; possibly TRBD1 for D (5 bases). CDR3 length: 14 amino acids. The V end lost 5 bases, the J end lost 4 bases, and 9 bases lay between the germline ends. CDR1 and CDR2 (germline): SGHTA, FQGNSA.

This chain joins TRBV5-6 and TRBJ2-1; tentatively, D is TRBD2 (5 bases). The germline CDR1 and CDR2 sequences are SGHDT and YYEEEE. This CDR3 has 15 amino acids. The V end lost 2 bases, the J end lost 10 bases, and 19 bases lay between the germline ends. The chain's CDR3 is CASSLMTDLLVEQFF. CDR3 bases: TGTGCCAGCAGCTTAATGACCGATTTACTAGTGGAGCAGTTCTTC.

The chain couples TRBV11-2 to TRBJ1-5, with D unclear. This CDR3 comprises 14 residues. Per the germline V gene, CDR1 is SGHAT and CDR2 is FQNNGV. V was trimmed by 2 bases and J by 7 bases, leaving 12 bases between them. CDR3 region: CASSLNKGPQPQHF. The DNA for the CDR3 is TGTGCCAGCAGCTTAAATAAGGGTCCCCAGCCCCAGCATTTT.

V is TRBV6-5 and J is TRBJ1-1; D is possibly TRBD1 (6 bases). Trimming shortened V by 2 bases and J by 12 bases, and 16 bases separated the two germline ends. CDR3 size: 13 residues. CDR1 and CDR2 from the germline V gene are MNHEY and SVGAGI. The CDR3 nucleotides are TGTGCCAGCAGTTACGGACAGCCCCGCCAATCTTTCTTT. Residues: CASSYGQPRQSFF.

This clone has a handful of counts. J is TRBJ2-1 and V is TRBV7-9; no definite D call. Trimming pared 3 bases from V and 6 bases from J, leaving 18 bases between. CDR3 size: 16 residues. Germline CDR1 and CDR2: SEHNR and FQNEAQ (reference sequence). The DNA for the CDR3 is TGTGCCAGCAGCTTCTACTCCCGACGCCACGGCAATGAGCAGTTCTTC. As protein: CASSFYSRRHGNEQFF. Combining the CDR3 with reference TRBV7-9 and TRBJ2-1 gives the whole variable domain DTGVSQNPRHKITKRGQNVTFRCDPISEHNRLYWYRQTLGQGPEFLTYFQNEAQLEKSRLLSDRFSAERPKGSFSTLEIQRTEQGDSAMYLCASSFYSRRHGNEQFFGPGTRLTVL.

This chain joins TRBV5-6 and TRBJ2-7; the D is unclear. The germline CDR1 and CDR2 sequences are SGHDT and YYEEEE. The CDR3 is 14 residues long. Trimming removed 2 bases from V and 4 bases from J, with 13 bases in between. The CDR3 loop is CASSLDIIRYEQYF. Here the CDR3 DNA reads TGTGCCAGCAGCTTAGACATAATACGATACGAGCAGTACTTC.